This TCR beta chain was sequenced for a study of T cell responses to AZD1222 COVID-19 vaccine. Regarding the study as a whole: It was only after the peak T cell response that any repertoires were sampled. As reported, nearly half of all spike-specific TCRs target variant regions that are unmutated. A mostly white British donor set with more females was recruited, and clonal diversity was possibly underestimated. The study identified only five to seven AZD1222 recipients as seropositive at baseline.

About this clone itself: The antigen is unknown.

The germline V and J ends were trimmed by 5 bases and 5 bases, with 16 bases remaining between them. Germline CDR1 reads MDHEN; CDR2 reads SYDVKM. The CDR3 contains 14 residues. Sequencing was performed with immunoSEQ multiplex PCR; in TCRdb, only in-frame clones are kept and a portion is missing. The sample lists about 140,000 clones, about nine tenths seen once, with about 4.4% in the top ten. This material consisted of peripheral blood, taken on day 0 of AZD1222 vaccination. The V call is TRBV28, the J call TRBJ2-7; D call uncertain. The receptor comes from an adult in good health. The CDR3: CASSKARAWNEQYF. DNA of the CDR3: TGTGCCAGCAGTAAGGCTCGGGCTTGGAACGAGCAGTACTTC.